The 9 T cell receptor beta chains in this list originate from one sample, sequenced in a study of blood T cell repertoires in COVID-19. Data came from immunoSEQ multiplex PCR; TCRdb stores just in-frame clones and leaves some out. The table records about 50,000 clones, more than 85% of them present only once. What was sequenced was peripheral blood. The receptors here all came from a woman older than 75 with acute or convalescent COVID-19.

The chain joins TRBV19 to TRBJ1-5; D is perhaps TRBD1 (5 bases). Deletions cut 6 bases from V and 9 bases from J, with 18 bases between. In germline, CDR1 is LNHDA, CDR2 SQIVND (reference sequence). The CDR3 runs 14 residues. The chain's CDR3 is CASSQGVGYGPQHF. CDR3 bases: TGTGCCAGTAGCCAAGGGGTGGGCTACGGGCCCCAGCATTTT.

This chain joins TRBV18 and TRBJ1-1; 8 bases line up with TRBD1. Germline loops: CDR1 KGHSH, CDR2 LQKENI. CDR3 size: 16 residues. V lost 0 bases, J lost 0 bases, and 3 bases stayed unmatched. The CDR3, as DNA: TGTGCCAGCTCACCACCGAACAGGGGGGTGAACACTGAAGCTTTCTTT. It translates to CASSPPNRGVNTEAFF. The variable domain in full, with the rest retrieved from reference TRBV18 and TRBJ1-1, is NAGVMQNPRHLVRRRGQEARLRCSPMKGHSHVYWYRQLPEEGLKFMVYLQKENIIDESGMPKERFSAEFPKEGPSILRIQQVVRGDSAAYFCASSPPNRGVNTEAFFGQGTRLTVV.

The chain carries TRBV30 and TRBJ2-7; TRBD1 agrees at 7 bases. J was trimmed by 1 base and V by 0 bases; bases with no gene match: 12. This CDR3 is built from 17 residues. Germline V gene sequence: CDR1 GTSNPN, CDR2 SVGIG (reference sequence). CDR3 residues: CAWSVSGGVTRSYEQYF. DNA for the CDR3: TGTGCCTGGAGTGTATCAGGGGGAGTTACTAGGTCCTACGAGCAGTACTTC.

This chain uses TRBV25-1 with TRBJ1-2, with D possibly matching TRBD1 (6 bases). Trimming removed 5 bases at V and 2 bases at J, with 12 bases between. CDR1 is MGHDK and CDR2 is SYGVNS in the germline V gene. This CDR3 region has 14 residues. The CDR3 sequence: CASSTGPLNYGYTF. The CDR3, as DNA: TGTGCCAGCAGTACAGGGCCCCTAAACTATGGCTACACCTTC.

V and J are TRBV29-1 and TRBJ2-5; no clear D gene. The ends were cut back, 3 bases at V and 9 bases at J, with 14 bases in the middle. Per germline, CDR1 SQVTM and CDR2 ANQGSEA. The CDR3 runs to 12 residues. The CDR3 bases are TGCAGCGTTGATACCCGAGCCGGGTCCCAGTACTTC. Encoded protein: CSVDTRAGSQYF.

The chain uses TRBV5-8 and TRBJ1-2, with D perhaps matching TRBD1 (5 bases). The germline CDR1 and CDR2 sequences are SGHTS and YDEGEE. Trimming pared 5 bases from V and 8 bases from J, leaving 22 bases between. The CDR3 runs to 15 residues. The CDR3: CASSTSGTNVLGYTF. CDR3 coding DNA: TGTGCCAGCAGTACATCCGGGACTAATGTCTTAGGCTACACCTTC.

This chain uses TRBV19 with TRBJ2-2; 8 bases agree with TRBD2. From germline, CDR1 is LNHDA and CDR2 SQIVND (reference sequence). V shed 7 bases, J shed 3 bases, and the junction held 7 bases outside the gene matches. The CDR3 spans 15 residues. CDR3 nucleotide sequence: TGTGCCAGTAAACCTACTAGCGGATACACCGGGGAGCTGTTTTTT. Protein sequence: CASKPTSGYTGELFF.

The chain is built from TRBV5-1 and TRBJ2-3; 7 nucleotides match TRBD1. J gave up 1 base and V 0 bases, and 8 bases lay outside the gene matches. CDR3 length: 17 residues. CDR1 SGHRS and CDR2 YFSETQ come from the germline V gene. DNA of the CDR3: TGCGCCAGCAGCTTGGGGACAGGTTTTGGAGGCACAGATACGCAGTATTTT. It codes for CASSLGTGFGGTDTQYF.

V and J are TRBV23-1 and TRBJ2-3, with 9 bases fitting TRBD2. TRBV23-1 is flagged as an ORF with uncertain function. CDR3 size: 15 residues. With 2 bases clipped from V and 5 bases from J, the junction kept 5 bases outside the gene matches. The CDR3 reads CASSQETSGRDTQYF. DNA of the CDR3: TGCGCCAGCAGTCAAGAGACTAGCGGAAGAGATACGCAGTATTTT.